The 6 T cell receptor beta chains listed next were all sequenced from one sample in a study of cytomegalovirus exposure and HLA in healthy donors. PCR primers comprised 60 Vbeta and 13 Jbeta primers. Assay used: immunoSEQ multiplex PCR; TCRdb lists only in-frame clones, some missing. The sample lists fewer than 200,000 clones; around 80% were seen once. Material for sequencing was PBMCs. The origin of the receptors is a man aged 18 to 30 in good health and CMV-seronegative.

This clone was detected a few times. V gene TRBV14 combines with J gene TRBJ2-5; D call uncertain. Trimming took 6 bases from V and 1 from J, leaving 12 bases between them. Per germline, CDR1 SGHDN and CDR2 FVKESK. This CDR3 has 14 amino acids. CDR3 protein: CASSRLESQETQYF. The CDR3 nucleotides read TGTGCCAGCAGTCGCCTGGAGTCCCAAGAGACCCAGTACTTC.

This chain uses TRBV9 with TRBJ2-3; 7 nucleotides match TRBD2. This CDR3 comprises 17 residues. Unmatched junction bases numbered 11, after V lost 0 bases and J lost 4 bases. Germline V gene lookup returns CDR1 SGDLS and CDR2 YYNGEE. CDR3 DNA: TGTGCCAGCAGCGTAGGGGGGGGTGCGGGAAGAGCAGATACGCAGTATTTT. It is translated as CASSVGGGAGRADTQYF.

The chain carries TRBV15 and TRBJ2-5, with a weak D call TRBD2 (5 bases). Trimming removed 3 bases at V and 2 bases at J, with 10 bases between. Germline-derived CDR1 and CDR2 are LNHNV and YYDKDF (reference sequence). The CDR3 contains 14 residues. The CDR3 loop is CATSRRREQETQYF. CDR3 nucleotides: TGTGCCACCAGCAGGAGAAGGGAGCAAGAGACCCAGTACTTC. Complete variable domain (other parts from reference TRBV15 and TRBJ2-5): DAMVIQNPRYQVTQFGKPVTLSCSQTLNHNVMYWYQQKSSQAPKLLFHYYDKDFNNEADTPDNFQSRRPNTSFCFLDIRSPGLGDTAMYLCATSRRREQETQYFGPGTRLLVL.

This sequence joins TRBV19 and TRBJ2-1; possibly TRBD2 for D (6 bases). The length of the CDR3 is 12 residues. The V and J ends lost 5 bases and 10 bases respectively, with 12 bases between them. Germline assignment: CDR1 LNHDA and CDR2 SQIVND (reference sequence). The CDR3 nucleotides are TGTGCCAGTAGTTACTCGGGAGAAGAGCAGTTCTTC. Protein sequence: CASSYSGEEQFF.

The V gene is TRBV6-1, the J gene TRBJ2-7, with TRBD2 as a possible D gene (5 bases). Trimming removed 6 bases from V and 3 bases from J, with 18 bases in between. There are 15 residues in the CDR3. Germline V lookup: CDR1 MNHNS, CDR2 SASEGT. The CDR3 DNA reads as TGTGCCAGCAGCTCACCTACTCGGGATTTCTACGAGCAGTACTTC. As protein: CASSSPTRDFYEQYF.

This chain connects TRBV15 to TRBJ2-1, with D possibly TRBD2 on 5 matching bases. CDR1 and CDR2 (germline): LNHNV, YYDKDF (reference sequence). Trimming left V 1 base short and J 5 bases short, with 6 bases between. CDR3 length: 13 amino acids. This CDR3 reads CATSRVSDNEQFF. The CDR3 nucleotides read TGTGCCACCAGCAGAGTTAGCGACAATGAGCAGTTCTTC.